These 12 T cell receptor beta chains came from one sample sequenced in a study of control samples from healthy donors and cancer patients. TCRdb's table, derived via immunoSEQ multiplex PCR, lists solely in-frame clones and lacks some. The data hold 120,000 or so clones, with approximately 90% observed a single time. Sequenced sample: PBMCs. Receptors were obtained from a woman in her sixties or seventies with lung cancer.

The chain carries TRBV5-1 and TRBJ1-1; D gene uncertain. The CDR3 is 16 residues long. Trimming removed 1 base from V and 1 base from J, with 14 bases in between. Germline values: CDR1 SGHRS, CDR2 YFSETQ. The CDR3 loop reads CASSLLTSTSNTEAFF. The CDR3 DNA reads as TGCGCCAGCAGCTTGTTAACGTCTACTTCGAACACTGAAGCTTTCTTT.

The gene calls are TRBV12-3 or TRBV12-4 and TRBJ1-1, with a tentative D call TRBD1 (5 bases). The V end lost 7 bases, the J end lost 5 bases, and 14 bases lay between the germline ends. The length of the CDR3 is 13 residues. CDR3 sequence reads: CASTRGGGTEAFF. CDR3 bases: TGTGCCAGCACTCGTGGGGGGGGGACTGAAGCTTTCTTT.

V usage is TRBV28 and J usage is TRBJ1-1; 9 positions agree with TRBD1. V gave up 8 bases and J gave up 5 bases; unmatched junction bases: 6. This CDR3 comprises 13 residues. Per germline, CDR1 MDHEN and CDR2 SYDVKM. The CDR3 here is CASSTGGVTEAFF. The CDR3 DNA follows: TGTGCCAGCTCAACAGGGGGCGTGACTGAAGCTTTCTTT. Complete variable domain (other parts from reference TRBV28 and TRBJ1-1): DVKVTQSSRYLVKRTGEKVFLECVQDMDHENMFWYRQDPGLGLRLIYFSYDVKMKEKGDIPEGYSVSREKKERFSLILESASTNQTSMYLCASSTGGVTEAFFGQGTRLTVV.

The chain employs TRBV14 and TRBJ2-1; D not certain. Trimming stripped 1 base from V and 5 bases from J, with 6 bases between. This CDR3 comprises 13 residues. CDR1 and CDR2 from the germline V gene are SGHDN and FVKESK. CDR3 protein: CASSQGPHNEQFF. The CDR3 DNA reads TGTGCCAGCAGCCAAGGCCCTCACAATGAGCAGTTCTTC.

This clone was detected once. This chain joins TRBV6-5 and TRBJ1-5; D is undetermined. CDR1 is MNHEY, CDR2 SVGAGI, per germline. With 7 bases removed from V and 0 bases from J, the gap between germline ends came to 7 bases. This CDR3 spans 13 amino acids. CDR3 amino acids: CASTGYSNQPQHF. DNA of the CDR3: TGTGCCAGCACTGGTTATAGCAATCAGCCCCAGCATTTT.

This chain joins TRBV18 and TRBJ1-1, with 7 bases matching TRBD1. Germline V CDR1 and CDR2: KGHSH, LQKENI. V shed 2 bases, J shed 7 bases, and the junction held 4 bases outside the gene matches. This CDR3 comprises 13 residues. The CDR3 region is CASSPSGGLEAFF. The CDR3 DNA reads as TGTGCCAGCTCACCATCAGGGGGACTTGAAGCTTTCTTT.

This chain uses TRBV30 with TRBJ1-2; unclear D gene. The CDR3 sequence is 13 residues long. The germline V gene encodes CDR1 GTSNPN and CDR2 SVGIG (reference sequence). Trimming shortened V by 0 bases and J by 4 bases, and 9 bases separated the two germline ends. The CDR3 DNA is TGTGCCTGGAGTGTAGGTGTTTTCTATGGCTACACCTTC. Residues: CAWSVGVFYGYTF.

This rearrangement joins TRBV29-1 to TRBJ1-2; 9 nucleotides align to TRBD1. Trimming at V came to 7 bases and at J to 4 bases, leaving 7 bases not matched to a gene. CDR3 length: 13 residues. Germline V gene data show CDR1 as SQVTM and CDR2 as ANQGSEA. CDR3 nucleotides: TGCAGCGCCCGTCCGGGACAGGGCTATGGCTACACCTTC. Protein: CSARPGQGYGYTF.

This chain uses TRBV30 with TRBJ1-1; tentatively, D is TRBD1 (5 bases). V lost 3 bases and J 1 base, leaving 12 bases between the germline ends. There are 14 residues in the CDR3. Germline assignment: CDR1 GTSNPN and CDR2 SVGIG (reference sequence). CDR3 amino acids: CAWRPGPTNTEAFF. The CDR3 DNA follows: TGTGCCTGGAGGCCGGGACCGACGAACACTGAAGCTTTCTTT.

This clone has a single count. The rearrangement joins TRBV16 to TRBJ2-5; D is ambiguous. From germline, CDR1 is KGHSY and CDR2 FQNENV. V was cut by 1 base and J by 5 bases, with 14 bases left in between. This CDR3 is 15 amino acids long. CDR3: CASSQLIRNQETQYF. The CDR3 DNA follows: TGTGCCAGCAGCCAATTGATTCGGAATCAGGAGACCCAGTACTTC.

The chain combines TRBV4-2 with TRBJ1-1; TRBD1 might be the D (5 bases). Germline loops: CDR1 LGHNA, CDR2 YNFKEQ. The V and J ends lost 0 bases and 6 bases respectively, with 14 bases between them. This CDR3 contains 15 residues. The CDR3 DNA is TGTGCCAGCAGCCAAGAAGAGATAGGGGCGGCTGAAGCTTTCTTT. Translating it yields CASSQEEIGAAEAFF.

This clone was seen once. This rearrangement joins TRBV19 to TRBJ2-5; D is uncertain. In germline, CDR1 is LNHDA, CDR2 SQIVND (reference sequence). This CDR3 spans 11 amino acids. V was clipped by 7 bases and J by 5 bases, with 8 bases between them. In nucleotides, the CDR3 is TGTGCCAGTACGGCTGGGGAGACCCAGTACTTC. Protein product: CASTAGETQYF.